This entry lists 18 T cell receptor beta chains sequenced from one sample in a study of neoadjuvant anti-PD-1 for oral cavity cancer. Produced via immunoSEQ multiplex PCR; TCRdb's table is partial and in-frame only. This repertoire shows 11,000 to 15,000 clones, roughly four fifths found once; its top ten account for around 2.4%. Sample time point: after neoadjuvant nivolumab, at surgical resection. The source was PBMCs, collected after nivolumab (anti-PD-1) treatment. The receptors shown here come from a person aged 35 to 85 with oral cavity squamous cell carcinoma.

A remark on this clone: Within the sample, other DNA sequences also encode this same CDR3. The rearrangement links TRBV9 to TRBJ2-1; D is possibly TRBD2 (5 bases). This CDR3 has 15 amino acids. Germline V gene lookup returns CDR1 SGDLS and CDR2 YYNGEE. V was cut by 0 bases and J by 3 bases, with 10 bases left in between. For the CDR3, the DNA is TGTGCCAGCAGCGTAGCGGGCGGAGGCTACAATGAGCAGTTCTTC. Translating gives CASSVAGGGYNEQFF. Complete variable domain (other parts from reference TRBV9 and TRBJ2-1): DSGVTQTPKHLITATGQRVTLRCSPRSGDLSVYWYQQSLDQGLQFLIQYYNGEERAKGNILERFSAQQFPDLHSELNLSSLELGDSALYFCASSVAGGGYNEQFFGPGTRLTVL.

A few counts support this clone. CDR3 residues: CAWSKGFEAFF. Here the CDR3 DNA reads TGTGCCTGGAGTAAGGGCTTTGAAGCTTTCTTT. The V and J genes are TRBV30 and TRBJ1-1, with unresolved D. The V gene's germline CDR1 is GTSNPN and CDR2 SVGIG (reference sequence). The CDR3 extends over 11 amino acids. V gave up 2 bases and J gave up 7 bases, with 8 bases separating them.

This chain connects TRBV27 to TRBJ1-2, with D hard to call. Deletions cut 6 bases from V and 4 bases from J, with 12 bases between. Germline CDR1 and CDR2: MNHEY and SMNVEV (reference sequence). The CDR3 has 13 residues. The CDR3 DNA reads TGTGCCAGCAGCCAGTTTGCAAGCTATGGCTACACCTTC. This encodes CASSQFASYGYTF.

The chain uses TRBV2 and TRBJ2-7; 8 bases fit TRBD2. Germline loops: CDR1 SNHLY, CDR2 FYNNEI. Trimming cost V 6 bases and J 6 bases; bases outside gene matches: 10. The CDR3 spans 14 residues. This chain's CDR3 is CASSKSGGAFEQYF. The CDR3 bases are TGTGCCAGCAGCAAAAGCGGGGGCGCGTTCGAGCAGTACTTC.

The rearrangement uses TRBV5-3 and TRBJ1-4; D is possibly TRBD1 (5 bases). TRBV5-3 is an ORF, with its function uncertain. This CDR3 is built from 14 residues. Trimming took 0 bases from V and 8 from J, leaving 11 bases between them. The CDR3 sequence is CARSLEGIGEKLFF. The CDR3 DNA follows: TGTGCCAGAAGCTTGGAGGGGATCGGGGAAAAACTGTTTTTT.

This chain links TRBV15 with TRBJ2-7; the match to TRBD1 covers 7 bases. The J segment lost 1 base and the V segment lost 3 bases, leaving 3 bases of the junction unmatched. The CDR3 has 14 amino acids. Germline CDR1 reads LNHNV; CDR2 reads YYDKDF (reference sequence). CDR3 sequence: CATSRTGSSYEQYF. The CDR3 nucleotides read TGTGCCACCAGCAGGACAGGGTCGTCCTACGAGCAGTACTTC.

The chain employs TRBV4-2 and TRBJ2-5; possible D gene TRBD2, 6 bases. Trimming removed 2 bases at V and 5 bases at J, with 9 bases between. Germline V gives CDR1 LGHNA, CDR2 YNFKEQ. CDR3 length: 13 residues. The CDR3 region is CASSQRLEETQYF. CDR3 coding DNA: TGTGCCAGCAGCCAAAGACTAGAGGAGACCCAGTACTTC.

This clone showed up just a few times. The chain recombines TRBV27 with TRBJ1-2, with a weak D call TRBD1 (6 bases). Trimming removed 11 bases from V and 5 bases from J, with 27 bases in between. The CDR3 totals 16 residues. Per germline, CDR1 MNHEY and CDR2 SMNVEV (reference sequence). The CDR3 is CAARASGLNQGYGYTF. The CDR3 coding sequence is TGTGCCGCCCGTGCCTCAGGACTAAACCAGGGGTATGGCTACACCTTC.

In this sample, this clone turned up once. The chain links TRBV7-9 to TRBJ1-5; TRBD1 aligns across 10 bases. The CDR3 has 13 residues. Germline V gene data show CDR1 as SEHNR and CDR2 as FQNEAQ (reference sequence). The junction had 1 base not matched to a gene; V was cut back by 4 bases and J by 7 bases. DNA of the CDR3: TGTGCCAGCAGCTGGGACAGGGGACAGCCCCAGCATTTT. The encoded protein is CASSWDRGQPQHF.

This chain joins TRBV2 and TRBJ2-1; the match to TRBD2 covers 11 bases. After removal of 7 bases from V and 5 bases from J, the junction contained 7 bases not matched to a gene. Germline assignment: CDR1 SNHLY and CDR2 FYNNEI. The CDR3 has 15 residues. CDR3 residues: CASNKLAGVNNEQFF. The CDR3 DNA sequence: TGTGCCAGCAATAAACTAGCGGGAGTTAACAATGAGCAGTTCTTC. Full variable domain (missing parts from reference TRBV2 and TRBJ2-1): EPEVTQTPSHQVTQMGQEVILRCVPISNHLYFYWYRQILGQKVEFLVSFYNNEISEKSEIFDDQFSVERPDGSNFTLKIRSTKLEDSAMYFCASNKLAGVNNEQFFGPGTRLTVL.

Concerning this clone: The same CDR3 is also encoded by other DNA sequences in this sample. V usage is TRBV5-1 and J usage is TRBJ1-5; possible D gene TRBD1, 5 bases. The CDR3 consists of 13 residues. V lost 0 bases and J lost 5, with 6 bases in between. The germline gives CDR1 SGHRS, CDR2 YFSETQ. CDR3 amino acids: CASSLAGDQPQHF. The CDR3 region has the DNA TGCGCCAGCAGCTTGGCGGGGGATCAGCCCCAGCATTTT.

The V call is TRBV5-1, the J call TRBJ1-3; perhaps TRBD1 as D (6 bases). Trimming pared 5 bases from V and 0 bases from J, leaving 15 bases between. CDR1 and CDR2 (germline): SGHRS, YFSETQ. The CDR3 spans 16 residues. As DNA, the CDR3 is TGCGCCAGCAGGACGACAGGAGGAGACTCTGGAAACACCATATATTTT. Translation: CASRTTGGDSGNTIYF.

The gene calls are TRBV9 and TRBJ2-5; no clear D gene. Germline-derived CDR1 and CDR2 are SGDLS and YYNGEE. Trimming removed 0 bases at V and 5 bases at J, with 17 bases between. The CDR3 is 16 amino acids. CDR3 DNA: TGTGCCAGCAGCGTAGCCCCGGCCCATGGGGTGGAGACCCAGTACTTC. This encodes CASSVAPAHGVETQYF.

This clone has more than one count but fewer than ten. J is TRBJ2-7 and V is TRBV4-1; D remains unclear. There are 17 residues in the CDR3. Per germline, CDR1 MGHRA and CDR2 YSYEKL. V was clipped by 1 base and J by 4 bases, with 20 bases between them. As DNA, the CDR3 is TGCGCCAGCAGCCAAGGGTTACAGCCGGACGCCTGGTACGAGCAGTACTTC. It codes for CASSQGLQPDAWYEQYF.

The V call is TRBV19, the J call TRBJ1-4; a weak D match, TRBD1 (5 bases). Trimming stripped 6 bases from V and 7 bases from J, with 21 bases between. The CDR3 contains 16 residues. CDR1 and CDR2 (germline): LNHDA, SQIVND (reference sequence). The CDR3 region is CASRGLEGTTGEKLFF. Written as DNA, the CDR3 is TGTGCCAGTAGGGGTCTCGAAGGGACTACAGGTGAAAAACTGTTTTTT.

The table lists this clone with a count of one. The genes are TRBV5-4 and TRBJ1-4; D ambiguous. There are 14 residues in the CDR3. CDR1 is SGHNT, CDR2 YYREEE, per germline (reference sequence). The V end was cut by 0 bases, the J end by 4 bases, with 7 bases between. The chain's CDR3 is CASSLAGNNEKLFF. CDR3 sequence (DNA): TGTGCCAGCAGCTTGGCCGGAAATAATGAAAAACTGTTTTTT. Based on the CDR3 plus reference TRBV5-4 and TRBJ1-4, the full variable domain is ETGVTQSPTHLIKTRGQQVTLRCSSQSGHNTVSWYQQALGQGPQFIFQYYREEENGRGNFPPRFSGLQFPNYSSELNVNALELDDSALYLCASSLAGNNEKLFFGSGTQLSVL.

In DNA form, the CDR3 reads TGTGCCAGCAGCAAACCGGGGGCTGATGAGCAGTTCTTC. This encodes CASSKPGADEQFF. The rearrangement links TRBV7-3 to TRBJ2-1, with D perhaps assigned TRBD1 or TRBD2 (6 bases each). The V end lost 5 bases, the J end lost 8 bases, and 13 bases lay between the germline ends. The CDR3 contains 13 residues. CDR1 SGHTA and CDR2 FQGTGA come from the germline V gene.

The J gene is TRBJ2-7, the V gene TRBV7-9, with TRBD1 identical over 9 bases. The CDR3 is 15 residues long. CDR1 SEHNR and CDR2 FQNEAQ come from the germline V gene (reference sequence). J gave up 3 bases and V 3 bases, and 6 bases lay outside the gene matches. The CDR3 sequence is CASSFAGTGSYEQYF. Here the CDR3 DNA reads TGTGCCAGCAGCTTTGCCGGGACAGGGAGCTACGAGCAGTACTTC.